The TCR beta chain described here comes from a study of blood T cells in healthy people across ages. Study-wide findings and caveats: As age increased, TCR beta diversity per million T cells fell in a roughly linear fashion. A greater number of naive CD4+ cells and higher diversity distinguished long-lived donors from aged donors.

No fewer than 7 million PBMCs went into each sample. The extraction recovered at least 5 micrograms of total RNA per sample. On this clonotype: Its target is unknown.

The authors ran a second PCR of roughly 6 to 12 cycles using a sample-barcoded 5' primer and a J-beta primer mix. TCRdb called the 5' RACE reads again in MiXCR, with one record for every CDR3 protein. Of about 730,000 distinct CDR3 sequences listed, 35% to 45% are singletons. The CDR3 has 13 amino acids. Germline V lookup: CDR1 SQVTM, CDR2 ANQGSEA. The ends were cut back, 4 bases at V and 1 base at J, with 10 bases in the middle. The source is a woman in her sixties in good health. The gene calls are TRBV29-1 and TRBJ1-1; D ambiguous. Sequencing input: blood. The CDR3 loop is CSVGRHSNTEAFF. CDR3 nucleotides: TGCAGCGTTGGTAGGCACTCGAACACTGAAGCTTTCTTT.